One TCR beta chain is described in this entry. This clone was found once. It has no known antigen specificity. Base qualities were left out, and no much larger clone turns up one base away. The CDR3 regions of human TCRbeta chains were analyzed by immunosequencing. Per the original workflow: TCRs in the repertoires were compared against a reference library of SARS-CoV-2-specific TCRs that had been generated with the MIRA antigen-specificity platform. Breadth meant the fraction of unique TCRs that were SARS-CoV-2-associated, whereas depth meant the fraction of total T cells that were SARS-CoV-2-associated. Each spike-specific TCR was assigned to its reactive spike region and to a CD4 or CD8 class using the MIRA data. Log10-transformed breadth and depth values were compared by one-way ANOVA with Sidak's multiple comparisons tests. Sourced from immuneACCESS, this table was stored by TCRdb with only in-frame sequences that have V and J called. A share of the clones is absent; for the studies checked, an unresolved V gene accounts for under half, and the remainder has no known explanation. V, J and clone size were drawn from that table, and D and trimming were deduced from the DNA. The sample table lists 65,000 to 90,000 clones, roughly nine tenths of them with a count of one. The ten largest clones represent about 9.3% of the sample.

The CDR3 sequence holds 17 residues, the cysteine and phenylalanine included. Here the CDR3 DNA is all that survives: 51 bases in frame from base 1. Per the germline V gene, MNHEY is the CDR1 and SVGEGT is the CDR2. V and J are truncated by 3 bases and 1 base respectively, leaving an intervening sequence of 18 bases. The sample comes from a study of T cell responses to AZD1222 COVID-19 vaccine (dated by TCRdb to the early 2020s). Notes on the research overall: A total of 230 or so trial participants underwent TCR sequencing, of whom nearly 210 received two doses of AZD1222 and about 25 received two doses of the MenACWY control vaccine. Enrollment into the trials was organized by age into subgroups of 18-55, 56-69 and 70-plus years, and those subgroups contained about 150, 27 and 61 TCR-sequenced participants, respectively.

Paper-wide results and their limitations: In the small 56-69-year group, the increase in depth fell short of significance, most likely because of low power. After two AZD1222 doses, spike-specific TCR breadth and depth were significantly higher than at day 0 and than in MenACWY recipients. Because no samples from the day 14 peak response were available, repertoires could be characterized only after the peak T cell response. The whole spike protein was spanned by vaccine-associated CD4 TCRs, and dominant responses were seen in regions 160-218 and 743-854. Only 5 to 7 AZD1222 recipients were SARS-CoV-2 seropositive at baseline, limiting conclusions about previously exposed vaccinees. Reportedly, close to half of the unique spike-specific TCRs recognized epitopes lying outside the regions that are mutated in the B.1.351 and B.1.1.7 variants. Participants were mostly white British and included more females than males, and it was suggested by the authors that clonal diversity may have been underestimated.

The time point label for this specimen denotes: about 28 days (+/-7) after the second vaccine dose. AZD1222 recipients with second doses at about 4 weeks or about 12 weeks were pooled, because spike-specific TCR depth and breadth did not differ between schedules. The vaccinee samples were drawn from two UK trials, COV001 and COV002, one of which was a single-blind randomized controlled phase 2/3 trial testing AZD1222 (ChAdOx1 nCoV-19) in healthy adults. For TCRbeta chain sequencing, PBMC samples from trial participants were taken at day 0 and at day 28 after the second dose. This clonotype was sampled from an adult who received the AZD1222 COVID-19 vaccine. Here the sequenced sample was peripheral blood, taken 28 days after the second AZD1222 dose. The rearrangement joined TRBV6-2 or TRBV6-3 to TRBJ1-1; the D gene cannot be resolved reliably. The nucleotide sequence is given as TGTGCCAGCAGTTATAAACAGTGGCTTTCGGGGAACACTGAAGCTTTCTTT. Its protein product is CASSYKQWLSGNTEAFF.